Sequencing of this T cell receptor beta chain was carried out in a study of tumor and adjacent non-tumor tissue in lung cancer. This sample's RNA came from whole unsorted tissue. The CDR3 runs to 14 residues. Germline CDR1 reads DFQATT; CDR2 reads SNEGSKA (reference sequence). Trimming pared 5 bases from V and 0 bases from J, leaving 11 bases between. A modified ARM-PCR protocol with three rounds of nested PCR amplified TCRbeta. TCRdb re-called the multiplex PCR reads through MiXCR, storing one row per CDR3 protein. The profile shows 100,000 to 150,000 distinct CDR3 sequences, roughly 64% of them singletons.

The chain couples TRBV20-1 to TRBJ2-1; D is possibly TRBD2 (5 bases). This TCR was sampled from a man in his thirties or forties with non-small cell lung cancer. The sample consisted of lung tumor tissue. The CDR3 region has the DNA TGCAGTGCTTCTAGCCATTACTCCTACAATGAGCAGTTCTTC. Translating gives CSASSHYSYNEQFF.